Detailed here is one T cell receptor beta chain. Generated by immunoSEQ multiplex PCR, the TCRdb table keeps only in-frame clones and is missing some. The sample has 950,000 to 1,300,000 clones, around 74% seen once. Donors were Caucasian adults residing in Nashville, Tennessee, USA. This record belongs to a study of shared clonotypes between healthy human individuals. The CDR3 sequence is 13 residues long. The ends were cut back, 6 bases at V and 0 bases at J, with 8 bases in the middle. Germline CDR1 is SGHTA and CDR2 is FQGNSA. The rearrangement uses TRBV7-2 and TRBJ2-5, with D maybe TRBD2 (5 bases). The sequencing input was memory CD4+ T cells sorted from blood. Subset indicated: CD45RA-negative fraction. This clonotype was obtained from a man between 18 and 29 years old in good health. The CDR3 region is CASRRGYQETQYF. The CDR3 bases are TGTGCCAGCAGACGGGGATACCAAGAGACCCAGTACTTC.